This T cell receptor (beta chain) comes out of a study of T cell responses to AZD1222 COVID-19 vaccine. Sequenced by immunoSEQ multiplex PCR; TCRdb stores in-frame clones only, minus some. The table records approximately 130,000 clones, approximately 90% of them present only once. Study observations and caveats: Donor demographics were predominantly white British with a female majority; clonal diversity may be underestimated. Baseline seropositives among AZD1222 recipients totaled only 6 or 7.

Germline CDR1 reads SGHKS; CDR2 reads YYEKEE (reference sequence). This CDR3 comprises 15 residues. V was pared by 0 bases and J by 0 bases, with 4 bases between. Of note for this clone: Its antigen is unidentified.

This clonotype was sampled from an adult in good health. The gene calls are TRBV5-5 and TRBJ2-6; D is unclear. The sequencing here drew on peripheral blood, taken on day 0 of AZD1222 vaccination. CDR3 sequence: CASSLGNSGANVLTF. As DNA, the CDR3 is TGTGCCAGCAGCTTGGGGAACTCTGGGGCCAACGTCCTGACTTTC.